Below, 16 T cell receptor beta chains from the same sample are listed, as sequenced in a study of T cells after yellow fever vaccination (dated by TCRdb to about 2019). Interpreted using the paper, the treatment or condition label stands for: live attenuated yellow fever vaccine strain. Libraries came from 5' RACE. The reads were generated on an Illumina HiSeq 2500. The public sequencing data were trimmed at Q25 with fastp and processed into clonotypes with MiXCR by TCRdb, which kept only in-frame beta chains. CDR3 protein sequences are deduplicated, and each keeps its most common genes and DNA. The sample profile shows some 350,000 distinct CDR3 sequences; 8.7% of them were found once. The ten biggest clones cover approximately 18% of the sample. The specimen was PBMCs, collected on the day of the first yellow fever vaccination. Receptors were obtained from a man between 18 and 35 years old who received the YFV17D yellow fever vaccine.

This clonotype was recorded at least ten times. The gene calls are TRBV5-1 and TRBJ2-2; D is ambiguous. The CDR3 is 13 amino acids. V was pared by 0 bases and J by 4 bases, with 4 bases between. The germline CDR1 and CDR2 sequences are SGHRS and YFSETQ. The CDR3 nucleotides are TGCGCCAGCAGCTTGGAGGCCACCGGGGAGCTGTTTTTT. Translating it yields CASSLEATGELFF.

V and J are TRBV15 and TRBJ2-3, with 10 nucleotides matching TRBD1. The CDR3 covers 21 residues. Germline assignment: CDR1 LNHNV and CDR2 YYDKDF (reference sequence). V lost 5 bases, J lost 0 bases, and 20 bases stayed unmatched. CDR3 amino acids: CATSAPYDRDRGFTSTDTQYF. CDR3 bases: TGTGCCACCAGCGCACCCTACGATCGGGACAGGGGCTTCACTAGCACAGATACGCAGTATTTT. The whole variable domain, remainder taken from reference TRBV15 and TRBJ2-3, is DAMVIQNPRYQVTQFGKPVTLSCSQTLNHNVMYWYQQKSSQAPKLLFHYYDKDFNNEADTPDNFQSRRPNTSFCFLDIRSPGLGDTAMYLCATSAPYDRDRGFTSTDTQYFGPGTRLTVL.

This clonotype was recorded a few times. The rearrangement joins TRBV7-9 to TRBJ2-5; D may be TRBD2 (6 bases). Germline loops: CDR1 SEHNR, CDR2 FQNEAQ (reference sequence). This CDR3 has 13 amino acids. Trimming took 5 bases from V and 1 from J, leaving 8 bases between them. CDR3 sequence reads: CASSAGSQETQYF. CDR3 nucleotides: TGTGCCAGCAGCGCGGGAAGCCAAGAGACCCAGTACTTC.

This clonotype was seen only a few times. This chain links TRBV11-2 with TRBJ1-6; the match to TRBD1 covers 7 bases. J lost 9 bases, V lost 5 bases, and 10 bases had no gene match. There are 15 residues in the CDR3. Germline V gene sequence: CDR1 SGHAT, CDR2 FQNNGV. Here the CDR3 reads CASSLTGQQISPLHF. CDR3 DNA sequence: TGTGCCAGCAGCCTAACGGGACAGCAAATTTCACCCCTCCACTTT.

The J gene is TRBJ2-7, the V gene TRBV27; 10 positions match TRBD1. The junction had 9 bases not matched to a gene; V was cut back by 8 bases and J by 5 bases. The CDR3 has 14 residues. Germline loops: CDR1 MNHEY, CDR2 SMNVEV (reference sequence). The CDR3 loop is CASLRQGAKNEQYF. The CDR3 DNA reads as TGTGCCAGCCTTAGACAGGGGGCGAAAAACGAGCAGTACTTC.

The chain joins TRBV3-1 to TRBJ1-1; D gene unclear. Germline CDR1 is LGHDT and CDR2 is YNNKEL (reference sequence). The V and J ends lost 0 bases and 5 bases respectively, with 7 bases between them. This CDR3 comprises 13 residues. The DNA for the CDR3 is TGTGCCAGCAGCCAAGAAAGGCGTACTGAAGCTTTCTTT. Translating gives CASSQERRTEAFF.

There are a few counts of this clonotype. V gene TRBV4-3 combines with J gene TRBJ1-5; a possible D gene is TRBD1 (5 bases). Trimming removed 0 bases at V and 0 bases at J, with 21 bases between. The CDR3 is made up of 20 amino acids. Germline loops: CDR1 LGHNA, CDR2 YSLEER. Here the CDR3 reads CASSQDPIMGGRYSNQPQHF. In DNA, the CDR3 is TGCGCCAGCAGCCAAGATCCGATCATGGGGGGAAGGTATAGCAATCAGCCCCAGCATTTT.

This clonotype has more than one count but fewer than ten. The chain is built from TRBV18 and TRBJ1-4; 7 nucleotides agree with TRBD1. The CDR3 covers 16 residues. V shed 3 bases, J shed 0 bases, and the junction held 4 bases outside the gene matches. Germline-derived CDR1 and CDR2 are KGHSH and LQKENI. CDR3 coding DNA: TGTGCCAGCTCACCGACAGGGCCTGCAACTAATGAAAAACTGTTTTTT. Translating it yields CASSPTGPATNEKLFF.

The rearrangement links TRBV4-1 to TRBJ2-4, with a tentative D call TRBD2 (6 bases). The germline CDR1 and CDR2 sequences are MGHRA and YSYEKL. This CDR3 comprises 15 residues. Trimming removed 0 bases from V and 6 bases from J, with 12 bases in between. CDR3 in DNA: TGCGCCAGCAGCCAAGAGGCGGGGCCGGGAAACATTCAGTACTTC. This sequence encodes CASSQEAGPGNIQYF.

This clonotype has ten or more counts. This sequence joins TRBV3-1 and TRBJ2-7, with a weak D call TRBD1 (6 bases). The germline CDR1 and CDR2 sequences are LGHDT and YNNKEL (reference sequence). The CDR3 extends over 14 amino acids. V dropped 0 bases and J dropped 6 bases, with 12 bases sitting between them. Here the CDR3 reads CASSQDRTGTEQYV. The CDR3 coding sequence is TGTGCCAGCAGCCAAGATCGTACAGGGACCGAGCAGTACGTC.

Only a few counts were recorded for this clonotype. J is TRBJ1-5 and V is TRBV7-2; 8 bases match TRBD1. V was pared by 5 bases and J by 2 bases, with 5 bases of the junction left unmatched. The CDR3 covers 15 residues. The germline V gene encodes CDR1 SGHTA and CDR2 FQGNSA. CDR3 sequence reads: CASSQGAGGNQPQHF. The CDR3 DNA reads as TGTGCCAGCAGCCAGGGGGCGGGCGGCAATCAGCCCCAGCATTTT.

This clonotype has ten or more counts. This chain connects TRBV5-1 to TRBJ1-1; unclear D gene. Per the germline V gene, CDR1 is SGHRS and CDR2 is YFSETQ. This CDR3 spans 15 amino acids. V dropped 4 bases and J dropped 5 bases, with 18 bases sitting between them. The CDR3 DNA reads as TGCGCCAGCAGCCAACAAGGGTCATTTAGTACTGAAGCTTTCTTT. It yields the protein CASSQQGSFSTEAFF.

This clonotype occurred many times. The rearrangement uses TRBV7-2 and TRBJ2-7; unclear D gene. The CDR3 totals 15 residues. CDR1 is SGHTA, CDR2 FQGNSA, per germline. CDR3 sequence reads: CASSFRSLGSYEQYV. The CDR3 nucleotides read TGTGCCAGCAGCTTTCGATCGTTAGGGTCCTATGAGCAGTACGTC.

This clonotype was observed a handful of times. The V call is TRBV10-3, the J call TRBJ2-3, with 11 positions matching TRBD1. Trimming removed 6 bases from V and 6 bases from J; junction bases left unmatched: 8. Germline V gene sequence: CDR1 ENHRY, CDR2 SYGVKD. The CDR3 has 15 residues. DNA of the CDR3: TGTGCCATCAGGGATCGGACAGGGGGCCAGGATACGCAGTATTTT. Its protein product is CAIRDRTGGQDTQYF.

This clonotype was recorded at least ten times. The chain couples TRBV6-2 or TRBV6-3 to TRBJ2-7; tentative D call: TRBD1 (5 bases). Germline V CDR1 and CDR2: MNHEY, SVGEGT. V was shortened by 2 bases and J by 2 bases, with 10 bases between the two germline ends. There are 14 residues in the CDR3. CDR3 amino acids: CASSYHPGTYEQYV. CDR3 bases: TGTGCCAGCAGTTACCATCCAGGGACCTACGAGCAGTACGTC.

The CDR3: CASSYGYRATEAFF. In DNA, the CDR3 is TGTGCCAGCAGTTACGGATACAGGGCCACTGAAGCTTTCTTT. J is TRBJ1-1 and V is TRBV6-2 or TRBV6-3; D might be TRBD1 (6 bases). CDR3 length: 14 residues. Germline V gene sequence: CDR1 MNHEY, CDR2 SVGEGT. V was trimmed by 2 bases and J by 4 bases, leaving 11 bases between them.